What follows are 20 T cell receptor beta chains derived from one specimen sequenced in a study of T cells in localized non-small cell lung cancer. The repertoire was sequenced with immunoSEQ multiplex PCR; TCRdb's copy has only in-frame clones and lacks some. The sample has 50,000 to 55,000 clones, approximately 86% seen once. The starting material was PBMCs, obtained before any cancer treatment. The receptors originated from a female donor with stage II lung adenocarcinoma.

V usage is TRBV9 and J usage is TRBJ2-5; D is possibly TRBD2 (5 bases). With 0 bases removed from V and 4 bases from J, the gap between germline ends came to 13 bases. Germline-derived CDR1 and CDR2 are SGDLS and YYNGEE. The CDR3 length is 15 residues. The CDR3 sequence: CASSVEGIGGETQYF. Here the CDR3 DNA reads TGTGCCAGCAGCGTAGAAGGGATAGGAGGAGAGACCCAGTACTTC.

J is TRBJ1-1 and V is TRBV6-1; D remains unclear. Trimming removed 2 bases from V and 0 bases from J, with 10 bases in between. From germline, CDR1 is MNHNS and CDR2 SASEGT. The CDR3 has 15 residues. The chain's CDR3 is CASSEFGSLNTEAFF. The CDR3 DNA reads as TGTGCCAGCAGTGAATTCGGCAGTTTGAACACTGAAGCTTTCTTT.

The V call is TRBV6-5, the J call TRBJ1-5; tentative D call: TRBD1 (5 bases). Germline CDR1 MNHEY, CDR2 SVGAGI. The CDR3 is made up of 14 amino acids. V lost 4 bases, J lost 11 bases, and 18 bases lay in between. DNA for the CDR3: TGTGCCAGCAGTTCAACAGGTAGATTTGGGTCCCAGCATTTT. This codes for CASSSTGRFGSQHF.

V gene TRBV25-1 combines with J gene TRBJ1-2; TRBD1 matches 11 bases. With 6 bases clipped from V and 7 bases from J, the junction kept 7 bases outside the gene matches. CDR1 MGHDK and CDR2 SYGVNS come from the germline V gene. The CDR3 sequence is 14 residues long. This CDR3 reads CASRPGQGAAGYTF. The CDR3 nucleotides read TGTGCCAGCAGGCCTGGACAGGGGGCGGCTGGCTACACCTTC.

V is TRBV4-1 and J is TRBJ2-5, with 7 bases fitting TRBD1. Germline CDR1 MGHRA, CDR2 YSYEKL. The length of the CDR3 is 14 residues. The junction had 4 bases not matched to a gene; V was cut back by 1 base and J by 5 bases. CDR3 in DNA: TGCGCCAGCAGCCAAGGACAGGGAAGGGAGACCCAGTACTTC. Translation: CASSQGQGRETQYF.

The gene calls are TRBV10-3 and TRBJ2-7; 8 positions agree with TRBD1. With V trimmed by 10 bases and J by 4 bases, 21 bases remained unmatched. Germline values: CDR1 ENHRY, CDR2 SYGVKD. The CDR3 length is 17 residues. CDR3 residues: CATIKDAGTGGAYEQYF. CDR3 DNA sequence: TGTGCCACCATTAAAGACGCTGGGACAGGAGGTGCGTACGAGCAGTACTTC.

The V and J genes are TRBV11-2 and TRBJ2-5; either TRBD1 or TRBD2 may supply D (5 bases each). V shed 1 base and J shed 1 base, with 7 bases lying between them. This CDR3 comprises 14 residues. Germline loops: CDR1 SGHAT, CDR2 FQNNGV. The CDR3 reads CASSLGGFQETQYF. Here the CDR3 DNA reads TGTGCCAGCAGCTTAGGGGGGTTCCAAGAGACCCAGTACTTC.

This rearrangement joins TRBV5-1 to TRBJ2-1; 12 positions agree with TRBD1. This CDR3 has 17 amino acids. Germline-derived CDR1 and CDR2 are SGHRS and YFSETQ. The V segment lost 4 bases and the J segment 2 bases; nucleotides outside the gene matches: 7. CDR3 bases: TGCGCCAGCAGCCTTATCGGGACAGGGGGCCCCTACAATGAGCAGTTCTTC. As protein: CASSLIGTGGPYNEQFF.

The chain couples TRBV4-1 to TRBJ1-2, with 7 positions matching TRBD1. V dropped 4 bases and J dropped 4; count of bases not matched to a gene: 9. The CDR3 has 15 amino acids. CDR1 and CDR2 (germline): MGHRA, YSYEKL. DNA for the CDR3: TGCGCCAGCAGCCCCCGACTCGGGACAGCCTATGGCTACACCTTC. As protein: CASSPRLGTAYGYTF.

This chain links TRBV6-6 with TRBJ1-5; 9 nucleotides agree with TRBD1. There are 13 residues in the CDR3. CDR1 and CDR2 (germline): MNHNY, SVGAGI (reference sequence). J was trimmed by 3 bases and V by 8 bases; bases with no gene match: 2. In nucleotides, the CDR3 is TGTGCCAGCCGACAGGGGGACAATCAGCCCCAGCATTTT. This codes for CASRQGDNQPQHF.

The chain employs TRBV11-3 and TRBJ2-3, with 11 bases aligning to TRBD2. The V and J ends lost 5 bases and 4 bases, in that order; junction bases with no gene match: 8. CDR1 is SGHNT, CDR2 YENEEA, per germline. The CDR3 extends over 16 amino acids. The CDR3 is CASSTRGSGGADTQYF. CDR3 DNA sequence: TGTGCCAGCAGCACACGCGGTAGCGGGGGGGCAGATACGCAGTATTTT.

The genes are TRBV7-6 and TRBJ2-7; TRBD1 agrees at 9 bases. CDR3 length: 14 residues. The germline gives CDR1 SGHVS, CDR2 FNYEAQ. V lost 5 bases to trimming and J lost 4 bases; unmatched junction nucleotides: 6. The CDR3 nucleotides read TGTGCCAGCAGCCTGCAGACAGGGGGGTACGAGCAGTACTTC. Its protein is CASSLQTGGYEQYF.

The V and J genes are TRBV7-8 and TRBJ1-5; possible D gene TRBD1, 6 bases. CDR1 SGHVS and CDR2 FQNEAQ come from the germline V gene. V gave up 1 base and J gave up 8 bases, with 33 bases separating them. The CDR3 length is 21 residues. The CDR3 coding sequence is TGTGCCAGCAGCTTAGGGCGGTGGTATCCGGGGGCAGGGGCCTCCGGGAAGCCCCAGCATTTT. It encodes CASSLGRWYPGAGASGKPQHF. The whole variable domain, filled in from reference TRBV7-8 and TRBJ1-5, reads GAGVSQSPRYKVAKRGQDVALRCDPISGHVSLFWYQQALGQGPEFLTYFQNEAQLDKSGLPSDRFFAERPEGSVSTLKIQRTQQEDSAVYLCASSLGRWYPGAGASGKPQHFGDGTRLSIL.

The rearrangement joins TRBV11-1 to TRBJ1-6; tentatively, D is TRBD1 (6 bases). There are 14 residues in the CDR3. The V gene lost 5 bases and the J gene lost 5 bases, with 10 bases spanning the gap. Germline values: CDR1 SGHAT, CDR2 FQDESV (reference sequence). CDR3 DNA: TGTGCCAGCAGCCTCACAGGGAATAATTCACCCCTCCACTTT. Its translation is CASSLTGNNSPLHF.

The genes are TRBV6-1 and TRBJ1-3; a possible D gene is TRBD1 (5 bases). With 5 bases removed from V and 4 bases from J, the gap between germline ends came to 9 bases. This CDR3 contains 13 residues. Germline V gives CDR1 MNHNS, CDR2 SASEGT. The CDR3 region has the DNA TGTGCCAGCAGTTGGGAGGGGGGAAACACCATATATTTT. This codes for CASSWEGGNTIYF.

The V and J genes are TRBV5-4 and TRBJ1-2; 8 bases align to TRBD1. The CDR3 has 13 residues. Germline V lookup: CDR1 SGHNT, CDR2 YYREEE (reference sequence). The junction had 3 bases not matched to a gene; V was cut back by 0 bases and J by 8 bases. Here the CDR3 DNA reads TGTGCCAGCAGCTTGGAGACAGGGGTAGGCTACACCTTC. Translated: CASSLETGVGYTF. The full variable domain, completed using reference TRBV5-4 and TRBJ1-2, is ETGVTQSPTHLIKTRGQQVTLRCSSQSGHNTVSWYQQALGQGPQFIFQYYREEENGRGNFPPRFSGLQFPNYSSELNVNALELDDSALYLCASSLETGVGYTFGSGTRLTVV.

The V gene is TRBV6-1, the J gene TRBJ1-5; no clear D. The CDR3 covers 15 residues. Trimming took off 3 bases at V and 1 base at J, with 10 bases between the two ends. Germline CDR1 MNHNS, CDR2 SASEGT. DNA of the CDR3: TGTGCCAGCAGTGATAGGAGAGGAAGCAATCAGCCCCAGCATTTT. Its translation: CASSDRRGSNQPQHF.

The chain joins TRBV11-2 to TRBJ2-5; TRBD2 matches 12 bases. The CDR3 is 18 amino acids. V dropped 1 base and J dropped 0; count of bases not matched to a gene: 6. CDR1 SGHAT and CDR2 FQNNGV come from the germline V gene. The chain's CDR3 is CASSLGPTSGGYQETQYF. DNA of the CDR3: TGTGCCAGCAGCTTAGGCCCCACTAGCGGGGGGTACCAAGAGACCCAGTACTTC.

The rearrangement joins TRBV6-1 to TRBJ2-1; 7 bases align to TRBD2. The CDR3 runs 15 residues. With 8 bases clipped from V and 3 bases from J, the junction kept 10 bases outside the gene matches. The germline gives CDR1 MNHNS, CDR2 SASEGT. The CDR3 reads CASGRGGVLYNEQFF. DNA for the CDR3: TGTGCCAGCGGGAGGGGTGGGGTTCTCTACAATGAGCAGTTCTTC.

This sequence joins TRBV11-3 and TRBJ1-1; TRBD1 might be the D (5 bases). V dropped 1 base and J dropped 2 bases, with 8 bases sitting between them. This CDR3 comprises 14 residues. The germline CDR1 and CDR2 sequences are SGHNT and YENEEA. CDR3 sequence (DNA): TGTGCCAGCAGCTTAGGGGGCCTAAACACTGAAGCTTTCTTT. This encodes CASSLGGLNTEAFF.